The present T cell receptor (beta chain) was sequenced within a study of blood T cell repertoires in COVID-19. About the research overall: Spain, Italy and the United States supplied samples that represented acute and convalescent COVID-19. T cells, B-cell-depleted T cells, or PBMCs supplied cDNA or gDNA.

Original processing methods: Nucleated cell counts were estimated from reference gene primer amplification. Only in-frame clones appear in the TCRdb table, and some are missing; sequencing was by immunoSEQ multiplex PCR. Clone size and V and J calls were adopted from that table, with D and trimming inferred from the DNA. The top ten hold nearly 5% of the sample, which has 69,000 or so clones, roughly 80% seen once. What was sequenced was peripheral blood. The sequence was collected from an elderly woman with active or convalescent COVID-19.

For the CDR3, the DNA is TGTGCCAGCAGTTACCCGACAGGTAGCACAGATACGCAGTATTTT. Amino acid sequence: CASSYPTGSTDTQYF. The chain carries TRBV6-2 or TRBV6-3 and TRBJ2-3; perhaps TRBD1 as D (6 bases). This CDR3 has 15 residues. Germline loops: CDR1 MNHEY, CDR2 SVGEGT. V dropped 2 bases and J dropped 0 bases, with 9 bases sitting between them.